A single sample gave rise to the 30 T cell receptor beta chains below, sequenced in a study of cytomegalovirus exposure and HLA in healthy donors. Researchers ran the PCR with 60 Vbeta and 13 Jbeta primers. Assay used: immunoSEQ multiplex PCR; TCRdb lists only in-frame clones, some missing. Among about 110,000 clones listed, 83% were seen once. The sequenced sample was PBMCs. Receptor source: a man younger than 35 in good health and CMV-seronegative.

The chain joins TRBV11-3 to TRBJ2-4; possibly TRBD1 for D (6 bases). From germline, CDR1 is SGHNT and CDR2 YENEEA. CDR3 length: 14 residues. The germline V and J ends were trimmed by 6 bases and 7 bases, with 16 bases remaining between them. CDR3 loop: CASRAHREYNIQYF. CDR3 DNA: TGTGCCAGCAGGGCCCACAGGGAGTATAACATTCAGTACTTC.

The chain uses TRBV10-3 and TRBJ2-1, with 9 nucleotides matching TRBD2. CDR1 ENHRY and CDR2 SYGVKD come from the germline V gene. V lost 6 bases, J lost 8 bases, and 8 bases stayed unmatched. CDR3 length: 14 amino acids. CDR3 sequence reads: CAIRLAGEGDEQFF. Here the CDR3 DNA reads TGTGCCATCAGGTTAGCGGGAGAAGGTGATGAGCAGTTCTTC.

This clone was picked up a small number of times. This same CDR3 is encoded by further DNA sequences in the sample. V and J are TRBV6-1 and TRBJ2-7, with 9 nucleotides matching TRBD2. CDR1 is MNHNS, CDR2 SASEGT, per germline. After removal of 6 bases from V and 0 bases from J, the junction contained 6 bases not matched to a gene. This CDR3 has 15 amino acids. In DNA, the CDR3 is TGTGCCAGCAGCGCGCCAGCGGGAGGCTCCTACGAGCAGTACTTC. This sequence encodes CASSAPAGGSYEQYF.

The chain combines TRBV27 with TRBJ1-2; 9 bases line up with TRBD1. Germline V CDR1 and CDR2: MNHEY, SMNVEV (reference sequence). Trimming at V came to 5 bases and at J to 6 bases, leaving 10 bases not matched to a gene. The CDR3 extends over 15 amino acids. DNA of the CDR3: TGTGCCAGCAGTCCCTTCCTGGACAGGGGAGATGGCTACACCTTC. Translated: CASSPFLDRGDGYTF.

Here the CDR3 DNA reads TGTGCCAGCAGCTTGGCTAGCGGGAGCTCCTACGAGCAGTACTTC. This translates into CASSLASGSSYEQYF. The chain is built from TRBV11-3 and TRBJ2-7; 10 nucleotides agree with TRBD2. This CDR3 is built from 15 residues. The J segment lost 0 bases and the V segment lost 3 bases, leaving 2 bases of the junction unmatched. Germline values: CDR1 SGHNT, CDR2 YENEEA.

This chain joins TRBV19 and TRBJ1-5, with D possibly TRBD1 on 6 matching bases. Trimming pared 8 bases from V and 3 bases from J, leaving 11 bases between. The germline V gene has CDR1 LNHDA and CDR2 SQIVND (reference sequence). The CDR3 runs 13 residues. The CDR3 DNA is TGTGCCAGTCTACAGGGATACAATCAGCCCCAGCATTTT. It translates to CASLQGYNQPQHF.

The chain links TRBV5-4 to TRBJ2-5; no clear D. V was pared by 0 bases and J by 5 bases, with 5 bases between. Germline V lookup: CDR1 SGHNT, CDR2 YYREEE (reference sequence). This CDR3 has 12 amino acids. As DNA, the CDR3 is TGTGCCAGCAGCTTGGCCCGTGAGACCCAGTACTTC. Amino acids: CASSLARETQYF.

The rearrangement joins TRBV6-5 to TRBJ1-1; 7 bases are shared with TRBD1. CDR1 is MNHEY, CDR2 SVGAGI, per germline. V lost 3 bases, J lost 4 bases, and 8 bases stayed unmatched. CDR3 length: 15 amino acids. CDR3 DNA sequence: TGTGCCAGCAGTTATTCCCAGGGGGGCCTCACTGAAGCTTTCTTT. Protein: CASSYSQGGLTEAFF.

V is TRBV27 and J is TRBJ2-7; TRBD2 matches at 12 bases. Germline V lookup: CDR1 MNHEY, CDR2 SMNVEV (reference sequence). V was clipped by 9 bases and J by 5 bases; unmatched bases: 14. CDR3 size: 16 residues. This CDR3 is CAREGLAGPETNEQYF. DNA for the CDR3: TGTGCCAGGGAGGGACTAGCGGGCCCCGAAACCAACGAGCAGTACTTC.

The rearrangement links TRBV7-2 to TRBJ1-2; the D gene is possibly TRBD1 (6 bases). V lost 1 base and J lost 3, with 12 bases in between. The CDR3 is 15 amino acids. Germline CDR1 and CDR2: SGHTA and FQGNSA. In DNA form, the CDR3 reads TGTGCCAGCAGCTTAGTCGGGGGGCTGGACTATGGCTACACCTTC. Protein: CASSLVGGLDYGYTF.

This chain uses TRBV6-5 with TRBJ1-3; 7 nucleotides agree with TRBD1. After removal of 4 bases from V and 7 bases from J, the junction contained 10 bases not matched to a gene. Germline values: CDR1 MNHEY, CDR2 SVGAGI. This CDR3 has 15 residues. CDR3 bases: TGTGCCAGCAGTTTACTACAGGGGACTTGGAACACCATATATTTT. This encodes CASSLLQGTWNTIYF.

CDR3 sequence: CASSLRTGRNTGELFF. The CDR3 coding sequence is TGTGCCAGCAGCTTAAGGACAGGGCGAAACACCGGGGAGCTGTTTTTT. This chain connects TRBV7-9 to TRBJ2-2, with 8 bases fitting TRBD1. V shed 2 bases, J shed 2 bases, and the junction held 4 bases outside the gene matches. Germline V gene lookup returns CDR1 SEHNR and CDR2 FQNEAQ (reference sequence). The CDR3 has 16 residues. Full variable domain (remainder filled in from reference TRBV7-9 and TRBJ2-2): DTGVSQNPRHKITKRGQNVTFRCDPISEHNRLYWYRQTLGQGPEFLTYFQNEAQLEKSRLLSDRFSAERPKGSFSTLEIQRTEQGDSAMYLCASSLRTGRNTGELFFGEGSRLTVL.

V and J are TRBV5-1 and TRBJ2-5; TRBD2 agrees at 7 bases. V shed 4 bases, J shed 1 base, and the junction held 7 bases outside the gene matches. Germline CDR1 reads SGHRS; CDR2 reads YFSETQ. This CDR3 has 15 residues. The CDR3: CASSTSSGGQETQYF. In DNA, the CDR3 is TGCGCCAGCAGCACTTCATCGGGGGGCCAAGAGACCCAGTACTTC. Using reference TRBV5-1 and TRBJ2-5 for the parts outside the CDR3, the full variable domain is KAGVTQTPRYLIKTRGQQVTLSCSPISGHRSVSWYQQTPGQGLQFLFEYFSETQRNKGNFPGRFSGRQFSNSRSEMNVSTLELGDSALYLCASSTSSGGQETQYFGPGTRLLVL.

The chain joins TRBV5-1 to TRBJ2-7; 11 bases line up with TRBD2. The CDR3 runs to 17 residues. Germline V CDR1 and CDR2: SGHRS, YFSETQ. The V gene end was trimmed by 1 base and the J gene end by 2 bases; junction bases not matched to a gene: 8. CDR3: CASSLRGASGRPYEQYF. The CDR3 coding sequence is TGCGCCAGCAGCTTGAGAGGTGCTAGCGGGAGGCCCTACGAGCAGTACTTC. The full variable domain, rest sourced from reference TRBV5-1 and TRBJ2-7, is KAGVTQTPRYLIKTRGQQVTLSCSPISGHRSVSWYQQTPGQGLQFLFEYFSETQRNKGNFPGRFSGRQFSNSRSEMNVSTLELGDSALYLCASSLRGASGRPYEQYFGPGTRLTVT.

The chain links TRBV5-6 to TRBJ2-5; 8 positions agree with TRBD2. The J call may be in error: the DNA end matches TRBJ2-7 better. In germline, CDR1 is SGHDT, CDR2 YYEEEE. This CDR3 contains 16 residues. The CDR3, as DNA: TGTGCCAGCAGCGGCGGACTAGCCCTCCTCCCCTGCGAGCAGTACTTC. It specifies CASSGGLALLPCEQYF.

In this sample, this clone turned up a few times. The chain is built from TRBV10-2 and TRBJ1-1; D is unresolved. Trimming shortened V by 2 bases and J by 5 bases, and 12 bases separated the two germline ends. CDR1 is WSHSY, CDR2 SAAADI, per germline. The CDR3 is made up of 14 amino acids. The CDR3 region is CASSETGGGTEAFF. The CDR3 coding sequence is TGCGCCAGCAGTGAGACGGGAGGAGGGACTGAAGCTTTCTTT.

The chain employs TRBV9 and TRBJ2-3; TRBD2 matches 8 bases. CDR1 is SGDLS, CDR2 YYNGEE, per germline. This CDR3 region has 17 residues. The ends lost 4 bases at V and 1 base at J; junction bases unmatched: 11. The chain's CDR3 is CASSPWIAGIGTDTQYF. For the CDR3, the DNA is TGTGCCAGCAGCCCCTGGATAGCGGGAATCGGCACAGATACGCAGTATTTT.

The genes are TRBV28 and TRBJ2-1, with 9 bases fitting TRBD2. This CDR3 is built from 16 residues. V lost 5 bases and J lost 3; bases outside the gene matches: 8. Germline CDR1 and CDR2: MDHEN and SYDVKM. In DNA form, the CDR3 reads TGTGCCAGCAGTGCCCATAGCGGGAGCCGCTACAATGAGCAGTTCTTC. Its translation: CASSAHSGSRYNEQFF.

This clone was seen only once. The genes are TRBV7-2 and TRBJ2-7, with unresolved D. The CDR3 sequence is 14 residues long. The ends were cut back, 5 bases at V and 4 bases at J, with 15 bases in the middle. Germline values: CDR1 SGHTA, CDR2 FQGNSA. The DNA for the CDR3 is TGTGCCAGCAGCCGCACGCTTACAAGTTACGAGCAGTACTTC. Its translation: CASSRTLTSYEQYF.

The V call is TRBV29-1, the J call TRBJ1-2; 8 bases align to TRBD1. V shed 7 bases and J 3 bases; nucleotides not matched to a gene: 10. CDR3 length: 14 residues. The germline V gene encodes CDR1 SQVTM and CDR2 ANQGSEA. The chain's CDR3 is CSADRVGEDYGYTF. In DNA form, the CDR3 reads TGCAGCGCGGACAGGGTTGGCGAAGACTATGGCTACACCTTC.

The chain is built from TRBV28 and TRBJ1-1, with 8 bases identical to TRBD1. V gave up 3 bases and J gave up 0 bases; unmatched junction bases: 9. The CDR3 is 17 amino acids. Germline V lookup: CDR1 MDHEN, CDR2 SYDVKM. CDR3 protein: CASSFSSTGEMNTEAFF. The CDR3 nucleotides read TGTGCCAGCAGTTTCAGTTCGACAGGGGAAATGAACACTGAAGCTTTCTTT.

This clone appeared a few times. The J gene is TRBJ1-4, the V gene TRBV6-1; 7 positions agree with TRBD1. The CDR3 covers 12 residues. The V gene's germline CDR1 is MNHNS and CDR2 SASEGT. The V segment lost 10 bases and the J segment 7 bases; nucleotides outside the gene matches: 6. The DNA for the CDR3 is TGTGCCACCCGGACAGGCCTTGAAAAACTGTTTTTT. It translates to CATRTGLEKLFF.

The CDR3, as DNA: TGCGCCAGCAGCCAAGATAGCGAGGCGATAGATACGCAGTATTTT. Translation gives CASSQDSEAIDTQYF. The genes are TRBV4-3 and TRBJ2-3; D may be TRBD2 (5 bases). The CDR3 runs 15 residues. Trimming removed 0 bases at V and 5 bases at J, with 12 bases between. CDR1 LGHNA and CDR2 YSLEER come from the germline V gene.

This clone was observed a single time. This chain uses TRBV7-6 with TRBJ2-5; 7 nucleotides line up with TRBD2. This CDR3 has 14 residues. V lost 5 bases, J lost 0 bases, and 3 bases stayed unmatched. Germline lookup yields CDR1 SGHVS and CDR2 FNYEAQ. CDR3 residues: CASSPRGDQETQYF. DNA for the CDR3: TGTGCCAGCAGCCCCCGGGGGGACCAAGAGACCCAGTACTTC.

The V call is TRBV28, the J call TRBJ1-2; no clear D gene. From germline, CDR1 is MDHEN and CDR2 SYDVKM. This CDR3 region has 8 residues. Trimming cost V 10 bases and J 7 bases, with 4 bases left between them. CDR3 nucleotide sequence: TGTGCCACGGGTGGCTACACCTTC. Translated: CATGGYTF.

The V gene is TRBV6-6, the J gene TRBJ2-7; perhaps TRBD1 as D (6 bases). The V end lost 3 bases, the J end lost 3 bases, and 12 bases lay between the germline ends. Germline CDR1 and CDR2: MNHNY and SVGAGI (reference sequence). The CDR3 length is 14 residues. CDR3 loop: CASSYRTANYEQYF. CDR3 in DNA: TGTGCCAGCAGTTATAGGACAGCAAACTACGAGCAGTACTTC.

The CDR3 DNA is TGTGCTAGGAGGCTGGCGGGAGGCTCAGAGCAGTTCTTC. Translated, it gives CARRLAGGSEQFF. This chain links TRBV30 with TRBJ2-1; 8 nucleotides align to TRBD2. CDR1 is GTSNPN, CDR2 SVGIG, per germline (reference sequence). The CDR3 consists of 13 residues.

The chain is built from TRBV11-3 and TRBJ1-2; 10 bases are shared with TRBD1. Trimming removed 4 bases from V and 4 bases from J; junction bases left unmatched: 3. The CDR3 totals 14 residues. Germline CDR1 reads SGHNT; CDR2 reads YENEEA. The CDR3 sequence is CASSSDRGGYGYTF. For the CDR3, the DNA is TGTGCCAGCAGCTCGGACAGGGGGGGCTATGGCTACACCTTC.

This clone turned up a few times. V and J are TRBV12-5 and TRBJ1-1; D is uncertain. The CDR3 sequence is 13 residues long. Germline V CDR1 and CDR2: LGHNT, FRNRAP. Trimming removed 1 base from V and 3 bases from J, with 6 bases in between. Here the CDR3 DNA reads TGTGCTAGTGGTTTGGAGCTACACACTGAAGCTTTCTTT. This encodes CASGLELHTEAFF.

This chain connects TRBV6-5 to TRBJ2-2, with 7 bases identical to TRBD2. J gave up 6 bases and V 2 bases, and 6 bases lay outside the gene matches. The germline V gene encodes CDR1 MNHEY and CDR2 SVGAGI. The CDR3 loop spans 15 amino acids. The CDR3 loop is CASSYGGVASGELFF. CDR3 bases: TGTGCCAGCAGTTACGGGGGGGTAGCCTCCGGGGAGCTGTTTTTT.